This TCR beta chain derives from a study of blood T cells in healthy people across ages. Study overall: In model experiments, template switching was able to capture about one barcoded beta molecule for every two T cells that were present.

Findings and caveats of the study: Not knowing donor CMV status may have confounded expanded clonotype changes. PBMCs went unsorted, and a conclusive naive versus antigen-experienced comparison was therefore prevented.

Of note for this clonotype: Its specificity is not known.

Germline V gives CDR1 SGHTA, CDR2 FQGNSA. This CDR3 contains 16 residues. PCR was performed a second time for about 7 to 12 cycles using a sample-barcoded 5' primer and a J-beta primer mix. TCRdb reanalysed the 5' RACE reads using MiXCR and keeps one entry per CDR3 protein. The table records a few hundred thousand distinct CDR3 sequences, 27% of them present only once. The sequence was collected from a woman in her 70s in good health. The chain couples TRBV7-2 to TRBJ2-3; 7 bases fit TRBD1. TRBJ1-5 matches the DNA end more closely, so the J call is doubtful. Input material: blood. This CDR3 reads CASAKRGRGNTDTQHF. The CDR3 nucleotides are TGTGCCAGCGCAAAGAGGGGCAGGGGGAATACAGATACGCAGCATTTT.